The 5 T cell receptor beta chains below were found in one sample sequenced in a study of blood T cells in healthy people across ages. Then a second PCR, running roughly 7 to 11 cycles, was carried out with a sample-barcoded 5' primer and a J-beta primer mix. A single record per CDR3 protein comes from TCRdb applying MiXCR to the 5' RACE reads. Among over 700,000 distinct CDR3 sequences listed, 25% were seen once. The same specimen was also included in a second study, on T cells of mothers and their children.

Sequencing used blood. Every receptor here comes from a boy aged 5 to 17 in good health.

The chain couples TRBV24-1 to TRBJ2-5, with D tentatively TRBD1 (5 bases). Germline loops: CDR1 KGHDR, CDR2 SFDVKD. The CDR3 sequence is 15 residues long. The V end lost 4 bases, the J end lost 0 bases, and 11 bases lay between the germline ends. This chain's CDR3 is CATSESTGYQETQYF. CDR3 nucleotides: TGTGCCACCAGTGAATCAACAGGATACCAAGAGACCCAGTACTTC.

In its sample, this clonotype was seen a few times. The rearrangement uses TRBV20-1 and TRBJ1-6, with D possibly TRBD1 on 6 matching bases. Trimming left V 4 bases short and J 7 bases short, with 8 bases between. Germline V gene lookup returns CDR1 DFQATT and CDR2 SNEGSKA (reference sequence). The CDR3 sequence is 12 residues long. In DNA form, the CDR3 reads TGCAGTGCTACCACAGGGAATTCACCCCTCCACTTT. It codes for CSATTGNSPLHF.

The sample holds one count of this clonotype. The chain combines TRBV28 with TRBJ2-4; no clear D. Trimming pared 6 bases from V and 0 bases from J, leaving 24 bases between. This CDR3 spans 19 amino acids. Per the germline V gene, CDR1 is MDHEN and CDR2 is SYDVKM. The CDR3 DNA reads TGTGCCAGCAGCGGTCGACGCAGTTCAAGGGATCTAGCCAAAAACATTCAGTACTTC. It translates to CASSGRRSSRDLAKNIQYF.

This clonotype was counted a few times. CDR3 coding DNA: TGTGCCAGTCTACTAGCGCCCGCTAGCACAGATACGCAGTATTTT. Translation: CASLLAPASTDTQYF. The chain links TRBV28 to TRBJ2-3, with 7 bases fitting TRBD2. The CDR3 runs to 15 residues. V shed 9 bases and J 0 bases; nucleotides not matched to a gene: 9. CDR1 is MDHEN and CDR2 is SYDVKM in the germline V gene.

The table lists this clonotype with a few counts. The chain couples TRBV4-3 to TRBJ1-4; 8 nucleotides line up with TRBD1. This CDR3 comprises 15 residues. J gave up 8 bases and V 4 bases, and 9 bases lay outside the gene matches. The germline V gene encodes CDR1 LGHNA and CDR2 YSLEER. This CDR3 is CASSPTTGVREKLFF. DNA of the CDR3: TGCGCCAGCAGCCCGACGACAGGGGTTCGCGAAAAACTGTTTTTT.